This TCR beta chain was sequenced for a study of shared clonotypes between healthy human individuals. CDR3 size: 13 residues. In germline, CDR1 is MDHEN, CDR2 SYDVKM. Trimming stripped 6 bases from V and 5 bases from J, with 11 bases between. Positively selected for CCR7, the CD45RO-negative cells used as naive CD8 cells excluded terminally differentiated effector memory CD45RA+ cells. All donors qualified as healthy HIV-negative adults and had experienced no recent acute infections or vaccinations. A word on this clone: What it binds is not known.

Repertoires were generated with immunoSEQ multiplex PCR, while TCRdb's copy carries only in-frame clones and drops some. This sample has about 820,000 clones; around 92% occur once, and the top ten carry nearly 25%. Findings and caveats of the study: Naive CD4 clonotypes overlapped across a handful of donors at roughly 5.1%. Generation probabilities were higher for clonotypes shared across all four sorted-subset donors than for unshared ones.

Sequencing was performed on naive CD8+ T cells sorted from blood. V usage is TRBV28 and J usage is TRBJ1-5, with unresolved D. This clonotype originated in a man younger than 45 in good health. This CDR3 reads CASSEVVDQPQHF. As DNA, the CDR3 is TGTGCCAGCAGCGAAGTGGTGGATCAGCCCCAGCATTTT. Filled out from reference TRBV28 and TRBJ1-5, the complete variable domain reads DVKVTQSSRYLVKRTGEKVFLECVQDMDHENMFWYRQDPGLGLRLIYFSYDVKMKEKGDIPEGYSVSREKKERFSLILESASTNQTSMYLCASSEVVDQPQHFGDGTRLSIL.